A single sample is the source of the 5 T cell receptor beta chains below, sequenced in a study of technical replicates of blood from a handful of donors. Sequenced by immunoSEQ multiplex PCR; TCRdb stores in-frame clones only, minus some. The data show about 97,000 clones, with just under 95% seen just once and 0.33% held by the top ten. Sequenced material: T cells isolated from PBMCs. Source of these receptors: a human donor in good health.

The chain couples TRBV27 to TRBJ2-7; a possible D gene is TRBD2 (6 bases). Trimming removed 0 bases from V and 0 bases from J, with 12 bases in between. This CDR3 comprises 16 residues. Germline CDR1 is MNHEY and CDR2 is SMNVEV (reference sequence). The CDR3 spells CASSLSAGEASYEQYF. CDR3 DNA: TGTGCCAGCAGTTTATCTGCTGGGGAGGCCTCCTACGAGCAGTACTTC.

The CDR3 reads CASSIGIAGVGDNEQFF. The CDR3 nucleotides are TGTGCCAGTAGTATTGGGATAGCGGGAGTTGGGGACAATGAGCAGTTCTTC. This rearrangement joins TRBV19 to TRBJ2-1, with 9 positions matching TRBD2. Germline loops: CDR1 LNHDA, CDR2 SQIVND (reference sequence). The CDR3 covers 17 residues. V lost 3 bases, J lost 5 bases, and 11 bases stayed unmatched.

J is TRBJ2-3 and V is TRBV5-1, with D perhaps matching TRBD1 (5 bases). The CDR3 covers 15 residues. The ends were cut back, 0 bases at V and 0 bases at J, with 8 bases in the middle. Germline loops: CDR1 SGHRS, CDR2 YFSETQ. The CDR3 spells CASSLDGHSTDTQYF. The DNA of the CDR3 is TGCGCCAGCAGCTTGGATGGACATAGCACAGATACGCAGTATTTT.

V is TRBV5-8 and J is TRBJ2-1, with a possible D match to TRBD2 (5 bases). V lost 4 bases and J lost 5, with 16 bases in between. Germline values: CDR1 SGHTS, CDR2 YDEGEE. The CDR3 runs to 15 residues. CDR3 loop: CASSLQAVPNNEQFF. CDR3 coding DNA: TGTGCCAGCAGCCTCCAAGCGGTGCCGAACAATGAGCAGTTCTTC.

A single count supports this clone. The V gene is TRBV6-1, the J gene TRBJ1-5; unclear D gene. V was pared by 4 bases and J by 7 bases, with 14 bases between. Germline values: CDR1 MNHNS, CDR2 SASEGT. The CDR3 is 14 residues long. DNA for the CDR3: TGTGCCAGCAGTGCCCTCGGGGTAACACAGCCCCAGCATTTT. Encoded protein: CASSALGVTQPQHF.